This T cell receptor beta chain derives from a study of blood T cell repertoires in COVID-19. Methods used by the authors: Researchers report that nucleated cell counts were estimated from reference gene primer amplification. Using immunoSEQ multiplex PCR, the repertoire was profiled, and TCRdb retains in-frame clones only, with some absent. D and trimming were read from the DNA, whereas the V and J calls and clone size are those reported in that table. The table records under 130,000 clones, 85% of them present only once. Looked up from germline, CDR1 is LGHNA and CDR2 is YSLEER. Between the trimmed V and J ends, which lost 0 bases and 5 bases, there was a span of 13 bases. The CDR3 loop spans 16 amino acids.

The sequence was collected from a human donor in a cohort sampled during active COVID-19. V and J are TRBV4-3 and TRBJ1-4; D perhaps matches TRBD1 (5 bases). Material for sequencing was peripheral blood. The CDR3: CASSQDRYRQNEKLFF. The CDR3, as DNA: TGCGCCAGCAGCCAAGATCGTTACAGGCAGAATGAAAAACTGTTTTTT.